These 9 T cell receptor beta chains were sequenced from one sample in a study of blood T cell repertoires in COVID-19. Sequencing used immunoSEQ multiplex PCR; TCRdb keeps in-frame clones, though not all of them. Of about 140,000 clones detected, roughly 79% appear once; the ten largest clones hold 7% to 10%. The material sequenced was peripheral blood. These TCRs come from a human donor in a cohort sampled during active COVID-19.

This chain uses TRBV20-1 with TRBJ2-5; 10 nucleotides line up with TRBD1. V lost 3 bases, J lost 5 bases, and 15 bases stayed unmatched. Per the germline V gene, CDR1 is DFQATT and CDR2 is SNEGSKA (reference sequence). The CDR3 extends over 17 amino acids. In DNA, the CDR3 is TGCAGTGCTAGTCCAGCTTTACCGGGACAGGGGTTGGAGACCCAGTACTTC. This codes for CSASPALPGQGLETQYF.

The genes are TRBV28 and TRBJ1-5, with a possible D match to TRBD1 (5 bases). V gave up 6 bases and J gave up 3 bases, with 21 bases separating them. The CDR3 has 17 amino acids. CDR1 and CDR2 (germline): MDHEN, SYDVKM. CDR3 loop: CASRTTKTTGFNQPQHF. In DNA form, the CDR3 reads TGTGCCAGCAGGACCACCAAAACCACAGGTTTCAATCAGCCCCAGCATTTT.

This clone was seen a few times. The rearrangement links TRBV4-3 to TRBJ2-6; no reliable D call. The V gene lost 0 bases and the J gene lost 0 bases, with 6 bases spanning the gap. The CDR3 has 16 residues. Per germline, CDR1 LGHNA and CDR2 YSLEER. The CDR3 nucleotides are TGCGCCAGCAGCCAAGACGGGTACTCTGGGGCCAACGTCCTGACTTTC. It codes for CASSQDGYSGANVLTF.

The gene calls are TRBV28 and TRBJ1-6; TRBD1 might be the D (6 bases). Trimming shortened V by 3 bases and J by 7 bases, and 13 bases separated the two germline ends. CDR1 is MDHEN, CDR2 SYDVKM, per germline. The CDR3 runs 15 residues. The CDR3 loop is CASSFLTGINSPLHF. Here the CDR3 DNA reads TGTGCCAGCAGTTTTCTTACAGGGATAAATTCACCCCTCCACTTT.

This chain connects TRBV19 to TRBJ1-1, with 8 bases aligning to TRBD1. This CDR3 has 16 amino acids. Per germline, CDR1 LNHDA and CDR2 SQIVND (reference sequence). The V gene end was trimmed by 5 bases and the J gene end by 0 bases; junction bases not matched to a gene: 8. DNA of the CDR3: TGTGCCAGTAGTCCCCGACAGGGGCAAATGAACACTGAAGCTTTCTTT. It codes for CASSPRQGQMNTEAFF.

The rearrangement links TRBV5-1 to TRBJ2-2; 8 bases agree with TRBD1. This CDR3 spans 18 amino acids. Germline CDR1 is SGHRS and CDR2 is YFSETQ. J lost 3 bases, V lost 2 bases, and 12 bases had no gene match. CDR3 nucleotide sequence: TGCGCCAGCAGCTTCCCGACAGACAGGGGCCTATACACCGGGGAGCTGTTTTTT. Its protein product is CASSFPTDRGLYTGELFF.

The chain carries TRBV4-1 and TRBJ2-7, with TRBD1 identical over 9 bases. CDR1 is MGHRA, CDR2 YSYEKL, per germline. J gave up 5 bases and V 6 bases, and 8 bases lay outside the gene matches. The CDR3 has 14 amino acids. CDR3 bases: TGCGCCAGCAGTATAGGACAGGGGAGGAACGAGCAGTACTTC. Translated: CASSIGQGRNEQYF.

This chain uses TRBV19 with TRBJ2-1; TRBD2 matches at 7 bases. The CDR3 covers 16 residues. J gave up 0 bases and V 6 bases, and 8 bases lay outside the gene matches. The germline V gene encodes CDR1 LNHDA and CDR2 SQIVND (reference sequence). The CDR3 DNA follows: TGTGCCAGTAGAAATGTGCGGGAGAGCTCCTACAATGAGCAGTTCTTC. Translating it yields CASRNVRESSYNEQFF. Variable domain in full (rest from reference TRBV19 and TRBJ2-1): DGGITQSPKYLFRKEGQNVTLSCEQNLNHDAMYWYRQDPGQGLRLIYYSQIVNDFQKGDIAEGYSVSREKKESFPLTVTSAQKNPTAFYLCASRNVRESSYNEQFFGPGTRLTVL.

This sequence joins TRBV6-1 and TRBJ2-1; TRBD1 is a possible D gene (5 bases). CDR1 is MNHNS, CDR2 SASEGT, per germline. CDR3 length equals 18 residues. V lost 1 base and J lost 4, with 20 bases in between. Here the CDR3 reads CASSEEVGALVLYNEQFF. The CDR3 DNA is TGTGCCAGCAGTGAAGAGGTAGGGGCCCTAGTTCTTTACAATGAGCAGTTCTTC.